This section outlines one T cell receptor beta chain sequence together with its context. Its antigen is still unknown. These data belong to a study of cytomegalovirus exposure and HLA in healthy donors. The PCR employed 60 Vbeta primers together with 13 Jbeta primers. Study processing details: Later, an analysis found 75 million to 100 million unique TCR beta chains, and about 10 million of these were shared. Data came from immunoSEQ multiplex PCR; TCRdb stores just in-frame clones and leaves some out. That table gives V, J and clone size, and the DNA gave D and trimming. The sample carries some 190,000 clones, around 77% recorded once. V lost 3 bases to trimming and J lost 4 bases, with 10 bases between them. This CDR3 region has 15 residues. Looked up from germline, CDR1 is MNHEY and CDR2 is SMNVEV (reference sequence). Study conclusions and caveats: Most TCR sequences proved rare, with some public TCRs found in many donors.

The sequencing sample was made of PBMCs. The chain has TRBV27 and TRBJ1-6; D call uncertain. This sequence originates from a woman aged 18-29 years in good health and CMV-seronegative. CDR3 sequence reads: CASSLGDMYNSPLHF. CDR3 DNA sequence: TGTGCCAGCAGTTTGGGAGACATGTATAATTCACCCCTCCACTTT.